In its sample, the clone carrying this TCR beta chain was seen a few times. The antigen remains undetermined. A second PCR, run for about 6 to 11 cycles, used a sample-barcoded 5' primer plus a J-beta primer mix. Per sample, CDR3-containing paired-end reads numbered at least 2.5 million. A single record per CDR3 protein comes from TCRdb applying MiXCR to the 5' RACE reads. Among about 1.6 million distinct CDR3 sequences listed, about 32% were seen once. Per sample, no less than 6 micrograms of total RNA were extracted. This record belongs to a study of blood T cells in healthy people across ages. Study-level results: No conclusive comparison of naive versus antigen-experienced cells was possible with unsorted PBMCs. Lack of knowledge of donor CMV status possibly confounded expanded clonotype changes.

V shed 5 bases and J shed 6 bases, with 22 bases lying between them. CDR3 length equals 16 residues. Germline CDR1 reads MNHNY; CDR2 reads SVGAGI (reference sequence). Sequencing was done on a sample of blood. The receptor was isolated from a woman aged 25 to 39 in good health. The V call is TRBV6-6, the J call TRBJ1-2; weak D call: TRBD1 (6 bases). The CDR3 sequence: CASSDPPGAKVHGYTF. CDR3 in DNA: TGTGCCAGCAGTGACCCTCCGGGGGCGAAGGTTCATGGCTACACCTTC.